These T cell receptor beta chains were read from a single sample in a study of Ad26.COV2.S vaccination and SARS-CoV-2 variants. Generated by immunoSEQ multiplex PCR, the TCRdb table keeps only in-frame clones and is missing some. Among about 420,000 clones, approximately 88% were seen once, and the ten largest hold less than 4.5%. The input for sequencing was peripheral blood, taken in a trial of Ad26.COV2.S vaccine versus placebo. These TCRs come from a person aged 18 to 59 who received the Ad26.COV2.S COVID-19 vaccine or a placebo. The CDR3 runs from the conserved cysteine through the conserved F or W. A D gene is named only where the DNA matches it firmly. A row's size may be missing; if present it is once, few, many or a size class.

. TRBJ2-3 TRBV10-1 TRBD1 CASSITGADTQYF TGCGCCAGCAGTATTACAGGGGCAGATACGCAGTATTTT
. TRBJ1-1 TRBV7-8 . CASSPSPKGARNTEAFF TGTGCCAGCAGCCCTTCCCCTAAAGGGGCCCGGAACACTGAAGCTTTCTTT
. TRBJ2-3 TRBV13 . CASSSGARRTDTQYF TGTGCCAGCAGCTCGGGGGCTCGCCGCACAGATACGCAGTATTTT
. TRBJ2-3 TRBV13 . CASSYRQGGTDTQYF TGTGCCAGCAGCTATAGGCAGGGTGGGACAGATACGCAGTATTTT
. TRBJ2-7 TRBV2 . CASSERTVLSYEQYF TGTGCCAGCAGTGAAAGGACAGTGCTCTCCTACGAGCAGTACTTC
. TRBJ1-2 TRBV28 . CASSLEGQGGYTF TGTGCCAGCAGTCTAGAGGGGCAAGGAGGCTACACCTTC
. TRBJ1-2 TRBV4-3 . CASSQDMGVGYTF TGCGCCAGCAGCCAAGATATGGGGGTTGGCTACACCTTC
. TRBJ2-1 TRBV3-1/TRBV3-2 TRBD2 CASSPSGLALRSEQFF TGTGCCAGCAGCCCCTCGGGACTAGCACTACGCAGTGAGCAGTTCTTC
. TRBJ2-3 TRBV28 TRBD2 CASVPWTSGDTDTQYF TGTGCCAGCGTCCCTTGGACTAGCGGTGACACAGATACGCAGTATTTT
. TRBJ2-2 TRBV11-2 TRBD2 CASSLNLRLAGAAGELFF TGTGCCAGCAGCTTAAATCTTCGACTAGCGGGGGCGGCCGGGGAGCTGTTTTTT
. TRBJ2-3 TRBV5-1 TRBD1 CASSPRQGRNTDTQYF TGCGCCAGCAGCCCCCGACAGGGGCGAAACACAGATACGCAGTATTTT
. TRBJ2-5 TRBV27 TRBD2 CASSPLAGHLLETQYF TGTGCCAGCAGCCCACTAGCGGGGCACCTTTTGGAGACCCAGTACTTC
once TRBJ1-5 TRBV28 . CASSRGVNSNQPQHF TGTGCCAGCAGTAGGGGCGTAAATAGCAATCAGCCCCAGCATTTT
. TRBJ2-7 TRBV11-3 . CASSRRDGPYEQYF TGTGCCAGCAGCCGAAGGGACGGGCCCTACGAGCAGTACTTC
. TRBJ2-3 TRBV7-6 TRBD2 CASRPLAGASFTQYF TGTGCCAGCAGACCCTTAGCGGGGGCCTCTTTTACGCAGTATTTT
. TRBJ1-4 TRBV4-3 . CASSQRDGSEKLFF TGCGCCAGCAGCCAACGGGACGGAAGTGAAAAACTGTTTTTT
once TRBJ2-1 TRBV27 . CASSLSLANGDNEQFF TGTGCCAGCAGTTTATCGCTAGCAAATGGGGACAATGAGCAGTTCTTC
. TRBJ1-1 TRBV12-3/TRBV12-4 . CASSQEGIEAFF TGTGCCAGCAGCCAGGAAGGGATTGAAGCTTTCTTT
. TRBJ1-2 TRBV19 TRBD1 CASTTRTGNYGYTF TGTGCCAGTACAACCCGGACAGGAAACTATGGCTACACCTTC
. TRBJ2-1 TRBV7-3 TRBD2 CASSATSGRYNEQFF TGTGCCAGCAGCGCAACTAGCGGGCGCTACAATGAGCAGTTCTTC
. TRBJ2-1 TRBV5-6 . CASSPGGARSYNEQFF TGTGCCAGCAGCCCAGGGGGGGCGCGCTCCTACAATGAGCAGTTCTTC
. TRBJ2-2 TRBV6-4 TRBD1 CASSAQGAETGELFF TGTGCCAGCAGCGCCCAGGGGGCGGAGACCGGGGAGCTGTTTTTT
. TRBJ1-6 TRBV7-2 . CASSLRRQSPLHF TGTGCCAGCAGCTTACGTCGGCAATCACCCCTCCACTTT
. TRBJ2-3 TRBV29-1 TRBD2 CSVEDSGGRTDTQYF TGCAGCGTTGAAGATAGCGGGGGGCGCACAGATACGCAGTATTTT
. TRBJ1-2 TRBV19 TRBD1 CASSDRGLVGYTF TGTGCCAGTAGTGACAGGGGGCTCGTTGGCTACACCTTC
. TRBJ1-3 TRBV28 . CASSLSSSGNTIYF TGTGCCAGCAGTTTGTCAAGCTCTGGAAACACCATATATTTT
once TRBJ2-3 TRBV28 TRBD1 CASSLLAGDSKDTQYF TGTGCCAGCAGTTTATTAGCAGGGGACAGTAAGGATACGCAGTATTTT
. TRBJ1-5 TRBV27 . CASRIQGAGNQPQHF TGTGCCAGCAGAATACAGGGTGCTGGCAATCAGCCCCAGCATTTT
. TRBJ1-4 TRBV7-2 . CASSSPTLTSNEKLFF TGTGCCAGCAGCTCCCCGACCCTCACCTCTAATGAAAAACTGTTTTTT
. TRBJ1-6 TRBV7-2 TRBD1 CASITTDRANSPLHF TGTGCCAGCATCACGACGGACAGGGCTAATTCACCCCTCCACTTT
. TRBJ1-3 TRBV7-9 TRBD1 CASSLPTGGDSGNTIYF TGTGCCAGCAGCTTGCCGACAGGGGGCGACTCTGGAAACACCATATATTTT
once TRBJ1-5 TRBV5-6 . CASSRTSWTATNQPQHF TGTGCCAGCAGCCGAACCTCCTGGACGGCTACCAATCAGCCCCAGCATTTT
. TRBJ2-2 TRBV6-5 TRBD2 CASKLAGALPMELFF TGTGCCAGCAAACTAGCGGGGGCTCTACCGATGGAGCTGTTTTTT
few TRBJ1-4 TRBV10-3 TRBD1 CAISEAGGNEKLFF TGTGCCATCAGTGAGGCAGGGGGGAATGAAAAACTGTTTTTT
. TRBJ2-5 TRBV11-1 . CASSYKLTGIERTQYF TGTGCCAGCAGCTATAAACTCACAGGTATTGAGAGGACCCAGTACTTC
. TRBJ2-3 TRBV2 . CASTFTDTQYF TGTGCCAGCACTTTTACAGATACGCAGTATTTT
. TRBJ1-2 TRBV2 . CASSVRRETYGYTF TGTGCCAGCAGTGTTCGCAGGGAGACCTATGGCTACACCTTC
many TRBJ1-2 TRBV28 . CASSSPSGTPNYGYTF TGTGCCAGCAGTTCCCCTTCCGGGACTCCCAACTATGGCTACACCTTC
. TRBJ2-2 TRBV7-9 . CASSPSTTNTGELFF TGTGCCAGCAGCCCATCAACCACGAACACCGGGGAGCTGTTTTTT
once TRBJ2-1 TRBV20-1 . CSGMILNEQFF TGCAGTGGAATGATACTCAATGAGCAGTTCTTC
. TRBJ2-3 TRBV2 . CASSGYRVSTDTQYF TGTGCCAGCAGTGGATACAGGGTGAGCACAGATACGCAGTATTTT
. TRBJ1-2 TRBV6-4 . CASSDNGGSFSGYTF TGTGCCAGCAGTGACAATGGGGGCAGCTTCAGTGGCTACACCTTC